These 24 T cell receptor beta chains were all obtained from the same sample, sequenced in a study of cytotoxic CD8 clonotypes in ibrutinib-treated CLL. The repertoire was sequenced with immunoSEQ multiplex PCR; TCRdb's copy has only in-frame clones and lacks some. This sample yields more than 300,000 clones, of which about 80% are seen a single time; about 6.7% belongs to the top ten. The specimen comprised PBMCs, sampled before ibrutinib treatment. The receptors shown here come from a human donor with chronic lymphocytic leukemia.

V usage is TRBV4-2 and J usage is TRBJ2-7, with 10 bases lining up with TRBD2. Trimming at V came to 1 base and at J to 3 bases, leaving 3 bases not matched to a gene. The V gene's germline CDR1 is LGHNA and CDR2 YNFKEQ. The CDR3 is 15 amino acids. The CDR3 bases are TGTGCCAGCAGCCAAGCGGCTAGCGGGAGCTACGAGCAGTACTTC. Amino acids: CASSQAASGSYEQYF.

The chain carries TRBV12-2 and TRBJ2-5; TRBD2 is taken as the D call from the table, unchecked against the DNA. TRBV12-2 is a pseudogene. The CDR3 covers 17 residues. CDR3 region: CASRLCTSTQYGETQYF. CDR3 bases: TGTGCAAGTCGCTTATGCACTAGCACGCAATACGGGGAGACCCAGTACTTC.

CDR3 nucleotides: TGTGCCAGCAGTGGACAGACACCGACAGCTGGGGCCAACGTCCTGACTTTC. This sequence encodes CASSGQTPTAGANVLTF. The J gene is TRBJ2-6, the V gene TRBV6-1; the D gene is possibly TRBD1 (5 bases). Trimming removed 4 bases from V and 2 bases from J, with 15 bases in between. The CDR3 loop spans 17 amino acids. The germline V gene has CDR1 MNHNS and CDR2 SASEGT.

The genes are TRBV19 and TRBJ2-1, with no clear D. The CDR3 is 13 amino acids. Trimming pared 7 bases from V and 7 bases from J, leaving 14 bases between. Germline loops: CDR1 LNHDA, CDR2 SQIVND (reference sequence). The CDR3 loop reads CASKPHRENEQFF. Here the CDR3 DNA reads TGTGCCAGTAAACCCCATCGAGAGAATGAGCAGTTCTTC.

This clone was observed a handful of times. CDR3 coding DNA: TGTGCCAGTTCACGGGACAGGGGAAAATCTGGGGCCAACGTCCTGACTTTC. This sequence encodes CASSRDRGKSGANVLTF. The chain carries TRBV19 and TRBJ2-6; 10 bases are shared with TRBD1. Trimming removed 8 bases from V and 1 base from J; junction bases left unmatched: 8. This CDR3 comprises 17 residues. CDR1 and CDR2 (germline): LNHDA, SQIVND (reference sequence).

This clone has just a few counts. The chain is built from TRBV7-8 and TRBJ1-1, with D possibly being TRBD1 (5 bases). CDR3 length equals 14 residues. The ends were cut back, 5 bases at V and 4 bases at J, with 14 bases in the middle. Germline CDR1 reads SGHVS; CDR2 reads FQNEAQ. The CDR3 bases are TGTGCCAGCAGCCAGCAGGGAAGGGTCACTGAAGCTTTCTTT. Its protein is CASSQQGRVTEAFF.

The J gene is TRBJ2-7, the V gene TRBV19; 10 nucleotides align to TRBD1. The germline V gene has CDR1 LNHDA and CDR2 SQIVND (reference sequence). V shed 5 bases and J 7 bases; nucleotides not matched to a gene: 11. This CDR3 spans 15 amino acids. CDR3 sequence reads: CASSGQGQGRWEQYF. The CDR3 DNA sequence: TGTGCCAGTAGTGGGCAGGGACAGGGGCGCTGGGAGCAGTACTTC. The complete variable domain, with remaining parts taken from reference TRBV19 and TRBJ2-7, reads DGGITQSPKYLFRKEGQNVTLSCEQNLNHDAMYWYRQDPGQGLRLIYYSQIVNDFQKGDIAEGYSVSREKKESFPLTVTSAQKNPTAFYLCASSGQGQGRWEQYFGPGTRLTVT.

Only one count was recorded for this clone. J is TRBJ2-1 and V is TRBV2; 7 nucleotides align to TRBD2. There are 15 residues in the CDR3. Looked up from germline, CDR1 is SNHLY and CDR2 is FYNNEI. V was pared by 8 bases and J by 5 bases, with 12 bases of the junction left unmatched. The CDR3 is CASGMAAGAHNEQFF. CDR3 in DNA: TGTGCCAGCGGAATGGCCGCGGGAGCACACAATGAGCAGTTCTTC.

This clone turned up a few times. This chain uses TRBV28 with TRBJ2-2; D gene ambiguous. Germline CDR1 reads MDHEN; CDR2 reads SYDVKM. This CDR3 spans 16 amino acids. V dropped 3 bases and J dropped 2 bases, with 13 bases sitting between them. CDR3 bases: TGTGCCAGCAGTTTGAGCTGGCGGAAAAACACCGGGGAGCTGTTTTTT. Translated, it gives CASSLSWRKNTGELFF.

This clone was seen a few times. The CDR3 nucleotides are TGTGCCACCAGCAGAAACGGCCCGGGCGAGCAGTACTTC. Protein: CATSRNGPGEQYF. The rearrangement joins TRBV15 to TRBJ2-7; D remains unclear. Germline V CDR1 and CDR2: LNHNV, YYDKDF (reference sequence). The CDR3 is 13 residues long. V was pared by 2 bases and J by 6 bases, with 11 bases between.

This chain links TRBV15 with TRBJ1-1; D unclear. Germline values: CDR1 LNHNV, CDR2 YYDKDF (reference sequence). The CDR3 covers 12 residues. V lost 1 base to trimming and J lost 6 bases, with 6 bases between them. CDR3 amino acids: CATSRAPPEAFF. CDR3 bases: TGTGCCACCAGCAGAGCCCCCCCTGAAGCTTTCTTT. The entire variable domain, with the rest obtained from reference TRBV15 and TRBJ1-1, is as follows: DAMVIQNPRYQVTQFGKPVTLSCSQTLNHNVMYWYQQKSSQAPKLLFHYYDKDFNNEADTPDNFQSRRPNTSFCFLDIRSPGLGDTAMYLCATSRAPPEAFFGQGTRLTVV.

The CDR3 DNA reads as TGCAGCGTTGAAAGGGGGTTTGGCTACACCTTC. It translates to CSVERGFGYTF. The rearrangement links TRBV29-1 to TRBJ1-2, with TRBD1 as a possible D gene (6 bases). The CDR3 is made up of 11 amino acids. Germline CDR1 and CDR2: SQVTM and ANQGSEA. Trimming removed 2 bases from V and 7 bases from J, with 8 bases in between. Variable domain in full (rest from reference TRBV29-1 and TRBJ1-2): SAVISQKPSRDICQRGTSLTIQCQVDSQVTMMFWYRQQPGQSLTLIATANQGSEATYESGFVIDKFPISRPNLTFSTLTVSNMSPEDSSIYLCSVERGFGYTFGSGTRLTVV.

On this clone: The germline gene is not matched at one end of the junction; a read error may be the cause. The chain links TRBV27 to TRBJ2-7, with 10 bases matching TRBD1. Germline CDR1 MNHEY, CDR2 SMNVEV (reference sequence). This CDR3 is 13 amino acids long. The CDR3 DNA reads as TGTGCCAGCAGTATGATGACAGGGGGCGAGGAGTACTTC. Translation gives CASSMMTGGEEYF.

The chain uses TRBV7-9 and TRBJ1-1; D is undetermined. The CDR3 sequence is 15 residues long. V lost 2 bases to trimming and J lost 4 bases, with 14 bases between them. CDR1 and CDR2 (germline): SEHNR, FQNEAQ (reference sequence). The CDR3 DNA is TGTGCCAGCAGCTTATCTGTGGGGAGGGTCACTGAAGCTTTCTTT. It yields the protein CASSLSVGRVTEAFF.

The V call is TRBV28, the J call TRBJ2-5; the match to TRBD2 covers 13 bases. Per the germline V gene, CDR1 is MDHEN and CDR2 is SYDVKM. The CDR3 loop spans 17 amino acids. The J segment lost 5 bases and the V segment lost 8 bases, leaving 14 bases of the junction unmatched. CDR3 nucleotide sequence: TGTGCCAGCCATGCGTCCCCAAAGACTAGCGGGAGGGAGACCCAGTACTTC. Translated, it gives CASHASPKTSGRETQYF.

The chain couples TRBV7-9 to TRBJ2-1; D gene unclear. The germline V gene has CDR1 SEHNR and CDR2 FQNEAQ (reference sequence). The CDR3 contains 13 residues. The germline V and J ends were trimmed by 5 bases and 4 bases, with 9 bases remaining between them. The CDR3 loop reads CASSERVYNEQFF. CDR3 DNA: TGTGCCAGCAGCGAAAGGGTATACAATGAGCAGTTCTTC.

The chain carries TRBV28 and TRBJ2-6; 8 bases are shared with TRBD1. Trimming cost V 5 bases and J 3 bases; bases outside gene matches: 3. Germline CDR1 is MDHEN and CDR2 is SYDVKM. This CDR3 contains 15 residues. Here the CDR3 DNA reads TGTGCCAGCAGTAAGACAGGGGTTGGGGCCAACGTCCTGACTTTC. It specifies CASSKTGVGANVLTF.

The chain is built from TRBV9 and TRBJ2-5, with TRBD2 identical over 11 bases. The CDR3 is 17 residues long. Germline V gene lookup returns CDR1 SGDLS and CDR2 YYNGEE. Trimming at V came to 4 bases and at J to 0 bases, leaving 8 bases not matched to a gene. CDR3 region: CASSSPGTSGDQETQYF. In nucleotides, the CDR3 is TGTGCCAGCAGCTCCCCCGGGACTAGCGGAGACCAAGAGACCCAGTACTTC.

V usage is TRBV9 and J usage is TRBJ2-3, with D unresolved. CDR3 length equals 18 residues. Germline V gene sequence: CDR1 SGDLS, CDR2 YYNGEE. Trimming removed 0 bases at V and 5 bases at J, with 22 bases between. CDR3 sequence reads: CASSVGVKRYLGGDTQYF. The DNA of the CDR3 is TGTGCCAGCAGCGTAGGGGTAAAGCGCTACCTGGGTGGAGATACGCAGTATTTT.

This chain joins TRBV9 and TRBJ1-3; TRBD1 agrees at 8 bases. V lost 1 base and J lost 0; bases outside the gene matches: 3. There are 16 residues in the CDR3. Germline V gives CDR1 SGDLS, CDR2 YYNGEE. The CDR3 DNA sequence: TGTGCCAGCAGCGTAACGACAGGGGTCTCTGGAAACACCATATATTTT. Translation: CASSVTTGVSGNTIYF.

The genes are TRBV6-6 and TRBJ2-7; D uncertain. The V gene's germline CDR1 is MNHNY and CDR2 SVGAGI (reference sequence). V was pared by 2 bases and J by 5 bases, with 10 bases between. The CDR3 sequence is 13 residues long. The CDR3 bases are TGTGCCAGCAGTTACCGGCTAACCCACGAGCAGTACTTC. Translated, it gives CASSYRLTHEQYF.

The chain joins TRBV5-1 to TRBJ2-1; 7 bases line up with TRBD1. J lost 5 bases, V lost 5 bases, and 4 bases had no gene match. Germline CDR1 reads SGHRS; CDR2 reads YFSETQ. The CDR3 length is 13 residues. CDR3 bases: TGCGCCAGCAGTTTTACAGGGGACAATGAGCAGTTCTTC. This codes for CASSFTGDNEQFF. Full variable domain (remainder filled in from reference TRBV5-1 and TRBJ2-1): KAGVTQTPRYLIKTRGQQVTLSCSPISGHRSVSWYQQTPGQGLQFLFEYFSETQRNKGNFPGRFSGRQFSNSRSEMNVSTLELGDSALYLCASSFTGDNEQFFGPGTRLTVL.

This clone has a count of ten or more. CDR3 sequence: CASSNCRGVNTEAFF. The DNA for the CDR3 is TGTGCCAGCAGCAACTGCCGGGGAGTGAACACTGAAGCTTTCTTT. The genes are TRBV21-1 and TRBJ1-1. TRBV21-1 is a recognized pseudogene. The CDR3 length is 15 residues.

The CDR3 sequence: CSASSRETQYF. For the CDR3, the DNA is TGCAGTGCTAGCTCAAGAGAGACCCAGTACTTC. The chain has TRBV20-1 and TRBJ2-5; D is ambiguous. Germline CDR1 DFQATT, CDR2 SNEGSKA (reference sequence). With 3 bases removed from V and 4 bases from J, the gap between germline ends came to 6 bases. CDR3 size: 11 residues.